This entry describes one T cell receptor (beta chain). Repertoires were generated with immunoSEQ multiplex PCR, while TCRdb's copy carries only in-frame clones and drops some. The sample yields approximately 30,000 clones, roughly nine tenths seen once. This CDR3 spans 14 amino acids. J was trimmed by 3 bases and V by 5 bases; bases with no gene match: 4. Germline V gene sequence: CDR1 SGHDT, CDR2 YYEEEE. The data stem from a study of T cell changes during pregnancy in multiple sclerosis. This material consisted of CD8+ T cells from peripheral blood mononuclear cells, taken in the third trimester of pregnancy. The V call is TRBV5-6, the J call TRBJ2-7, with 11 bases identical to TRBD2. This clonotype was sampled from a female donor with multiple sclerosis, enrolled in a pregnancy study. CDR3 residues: CASRTSGRGYEQYF. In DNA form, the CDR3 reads TGTGCCAGCAGAACTAGCGGGAGAGGCTACGAGCAGTACTTC.